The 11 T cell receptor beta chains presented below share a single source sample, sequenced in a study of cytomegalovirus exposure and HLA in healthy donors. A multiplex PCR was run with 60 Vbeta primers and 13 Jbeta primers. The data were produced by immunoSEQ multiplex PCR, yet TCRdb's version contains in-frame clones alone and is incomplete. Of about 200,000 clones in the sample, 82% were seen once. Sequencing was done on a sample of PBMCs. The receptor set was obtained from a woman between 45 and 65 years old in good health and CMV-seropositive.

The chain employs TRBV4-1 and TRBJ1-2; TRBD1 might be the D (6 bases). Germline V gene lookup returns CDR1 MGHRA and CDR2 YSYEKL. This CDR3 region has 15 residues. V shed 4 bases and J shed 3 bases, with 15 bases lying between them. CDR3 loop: CASSRTGSQHYGYTF. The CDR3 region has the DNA TGCGCCAGCAGCCGAACAGGGTCCCAGCACTATGGCTACACCTTC.

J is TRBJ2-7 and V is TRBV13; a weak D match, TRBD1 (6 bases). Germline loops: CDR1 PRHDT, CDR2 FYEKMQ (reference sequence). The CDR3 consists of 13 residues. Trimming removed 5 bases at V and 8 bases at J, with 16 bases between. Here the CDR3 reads CASSPGPGHQQYF. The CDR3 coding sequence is TGTGCCAGCAGCCCGGGTCCGGGACACCAGCAGTACTTC. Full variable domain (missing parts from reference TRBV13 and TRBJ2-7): AAGVIQSPRHLIKEKRETATLKCYPIPRHDTVYWYQQGPGQDPQFLISFYEKMQSDKGSIPDRFSAQQFSDYHSELNMSSLELGDSALYFCASSPGPGHQQYFGPGTRLTVT.

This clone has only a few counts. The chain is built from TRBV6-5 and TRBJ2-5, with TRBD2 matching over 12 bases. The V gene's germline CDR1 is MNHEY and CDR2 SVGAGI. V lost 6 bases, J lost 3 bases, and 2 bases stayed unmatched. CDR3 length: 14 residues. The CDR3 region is CASRRLAGEETQYF. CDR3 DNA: TGTGCCAGCAGACGACTAGCGGGAGAAGAGACCCAGTACTTC.

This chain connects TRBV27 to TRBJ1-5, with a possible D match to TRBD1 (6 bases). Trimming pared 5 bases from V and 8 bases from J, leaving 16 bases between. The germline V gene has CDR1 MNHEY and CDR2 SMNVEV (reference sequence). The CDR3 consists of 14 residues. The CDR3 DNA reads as TGTGCCAGCAGTCCCCGTACAGGGACAAAGCCCCAGCATTTT. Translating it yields CASSPRTGTKPQHF.

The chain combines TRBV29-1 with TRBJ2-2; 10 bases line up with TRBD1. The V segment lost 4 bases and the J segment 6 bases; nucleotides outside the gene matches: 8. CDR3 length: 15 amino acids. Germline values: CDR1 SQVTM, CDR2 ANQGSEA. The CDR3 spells CSVGVRGTGAGELFF. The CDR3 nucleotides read TGCAGCGTTGGGGTCCGTGGGACAGGGGCCGGGGAGCTGTTTTTT.

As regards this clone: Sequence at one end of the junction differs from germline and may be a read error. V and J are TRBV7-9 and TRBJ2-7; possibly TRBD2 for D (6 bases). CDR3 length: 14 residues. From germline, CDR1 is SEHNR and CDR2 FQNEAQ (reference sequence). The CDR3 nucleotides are TGTTCCAGCAGCTTAGGGTCAGGAGGGACGGCCCGGGACTTC. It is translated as CSSSLGSGGTARDF.

The CDR3 is CATSRGPQPQHF. The DNA for the CDR3 is TGTGCCACCTCAAGGGGTCCTCAGCCCCAGCATTTT. V usage is TRBV6-5 and J usage is TRBJ1-5, with D tentatively TRBD1 (5 bases). CDR1 and CDR2 (germline): MNHEY, SVGAGI. Trimming shortened V by 10 bases and J by 6 bases, and 13 bases separated the two germline ends. CDR3 length equals 12 residues.

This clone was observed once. The DNA for the CDR3 is TGCGCCAGCAGCTTGACAGGGAATAGCAATCAGCCCCAGCATTTT. This codes for CASSLTGNSNQPQHF. The chain carries TRBV5-1 and TRBJ1-5; perhaps TRBD1 as D (6 bases). The germline gives CDR1 SGHRS, CDR2 YFSETQ. The CDR3 contains 15 residues. V lost 1 base to trimming and J lost 0 bases, with 8 bases between them.

The CDR3 DNA is TGTGCCAGCAGGGACAGGGGCAATTCACCCCTCCACTTT. Translated, it gives CASRDRGNSPLHF. This chain uses TRBV2 with TRBJ1-6, with 9 bases that match TRBD1. This CDR3 comprises 13 residues. The V gene end was trimmed by 6 bases and the J gene end by 7 bases; junction bases not matched to a gene: 1. Germline V gene lookup returns CDR1 SNHLY and CDR2 FYNNEI.

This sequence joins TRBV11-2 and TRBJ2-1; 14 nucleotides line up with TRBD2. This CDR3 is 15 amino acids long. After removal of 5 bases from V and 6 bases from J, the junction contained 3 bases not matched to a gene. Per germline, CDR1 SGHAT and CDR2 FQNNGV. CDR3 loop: CASSPGLAGVNEQFF. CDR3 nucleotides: TGTGCCAGCAGCCCGGGACTAGCGGGAGTCAATGAGCAGTTCTTC.

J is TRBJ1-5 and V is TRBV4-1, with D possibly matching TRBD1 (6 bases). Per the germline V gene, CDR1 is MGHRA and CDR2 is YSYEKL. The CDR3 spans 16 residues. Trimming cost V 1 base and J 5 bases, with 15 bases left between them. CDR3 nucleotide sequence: TGCGCCAGCAGCCAAGCATGGGGGCTGAGGGATCAGCCCCAGCATTTT. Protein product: CASSQAWGLRDQPQHF.